A selection of T cell receptor beta chains follows, all from one sample in a study of Tregs in tolerant kidney transplant recipients. Using immunoSEQ multiplex PCR, the repertoire was profiled, and TCRdb retains in-frame clones only, with some absent. The sample lists about 50,000 clones; approximately 89% were seen once. The specimen was CD8+ T cells from blood (PBMCs), collected 12 months after the transplant. These receptors were obtained from a human patient who received a combined kidney and bone marrow transplant. These T cells may partly come from the graft donor. Each CDR3 is given with its conserved first and last residue. A D gene is named only where the DNA matches it firmly. Clone size is given for some rows only: seen once, a few or many times, or a class if the clone is expanded.

j_call,d_call,clone_size,v_call,cdr3_nt,cdr3_aa
TRBJ2-3,TRBD1,.,TRBV28,TGTGGTACAGGGGTCGTTACAGATACGCAGTATTTT,CGTGVVTDTQYF
TRBJ2-1,TRBD2,few,TRBV27,TGTGCCAGCAGTGGGACTAGCGGCTACAATGAGCAGTTCTTC,CASSGTSGYNEQFF
TRBJ2-2,TRBD2,once,TRBV11-2,TGTGCCAGCAGCTTAGATGCGGGAGGGTGGAACACCGGGGAGCTGTTTTTT,CASSLDAGGWNTGELFF
TRBJ1-2,TRBD1,.,TRBV13,TGTGCCAGCAGTCATGGACAGGTCGACTATGGCTACACCTTC,CASSHGQVDYGYTF
TRBJ2-1,.,.,TRBV5-4,TGTGCCAGCAGCTTCCGGCGGGGTTATATCCCGAGCTCCTACAATGAGCAGTTCTTC,CASSFRRGYIPSSYNEQFF
TRBJ1-3,.,medium-sized,TRBV7-2,TGTGCCAGCAGCTTAGTGACATCTGGAAACACCATATATTTT,CASSLVTSGNTIYF
TRBJ1-1,.,.,TRBV12-5,TGTGCTAGTAAAAGGGGATTGGACACTGAAGCTTTCTTT,CASKRGLDTEAFF
TRBJ1-5,TRBD1,.,TRBV4-1,TGTGCCAGCAGCCAGGACAGGGGGCGAAATCAGCCCCAGCATTTT,CASSQDRGRNQPQHF
TRBJ2-3,.,.,TRBV19,TGTGCCAGTAGTATGGTTCGGGAGCTGATAGATACGCAGTATTTT,CASSMVRELIDTQYF
TRBJ2-1,TRBD1,.,TRBV6-6,TGTGCCAGCAGTTACCCAACGGGACAGATACACAATGAGCAGTTCTTC,CASSYPTGQIHNEQFF
TRBJ2-7,.,.,TRBV29-1,TGCAGCGTTGAACTTGGCAGCTCCTACGAGCAGTACTTC,CSVELGSSYEQYF
TRBJ2-3,.,.,TRBV7-9,TGTGCCAGCAGCGAAACCGGAGGGGTTAACACAGATACGCAGTATTTT,CASSETGGVNTDTQYF
TRBJ1-4,.,.,TRBV7-9,TGTGCCAGCAGCACCGGAATACAGGATGGGGAATGGTTTTTT,CASSTGIQDGEWFF
TRBJ2-7,.,.,TRBV7-2,TGTGCCAGCAGCTTAGGTCCCGGGACACGAGACGAGCAGTACTTC,CASSLGPGTRDEQYF
TRBJ2-7,TRBD1,.,TRBV5-6,TGTGCCAGCAGACCAGGACAGGGGAACTACGAGCAGTACTTC,CASRPGQGNYEQYF
TRBJ2-1,.,few,TRBV14,TGTGCCAGCAGCTACACCCAGGTCCATGAGCAGTTCTTC,CASSYTQVHEQFF
TRBJ2-7,TRBD2,.,TRBV28,TGTGCCAGCAGTTTATGGAGAAGCGGGGGGGCCGCCGGCTACGAGCAGTACTTC,CASSLWRSGGAAGYEQYF
TRBJ2-3,.,.,TRBV7-3,TGTGCCAGCAGCTCCTCACTATCGTTGTTTTCAGATACGCAGTATTTT,CASSSSLSLFSDTQYF
TRBJ2-1,TRBD2,.,TRBV7-8,TGTGCCAGCAGCTTGCCTAGCGGGAGGGCCGGCAATGAGCAGTTCTTC,CASSLPSGRAGNEQFF
TRBJ2-7,TRBD2,once,TRBV9,TGTGCCAGCAGCGATGGGACTAGCGGGAGGGCCGGGTACGAGCAGTACTTC,CASSDGTSGRAGYEQYF
TRBJ1-3,.,.,TRBV11-2,TGTGCCAGCAGCTTAGGCCGGAGCTCTGGAAACACCATATATTTT,CASSLGRSSGNTIYF
TRBJ2-4,.,.,TRBV4-1,TGCGCCAGCAGCCCGGGAACCATGAACATTCAGTACTTC,CASSPGTMNIQYF
TRBJ2-1,TRBD2,.,TRBV9,TGTGCCAGCAGCGTTAGCGGGGGGGCAACCGAGCAGTTCTTC,CASSVSGGATEQFF
TRBJ1-1,.,.,TRBV11-2,TGTGCCAGCAGCTTAGTGGCAGGCTTGAACACTGAAGCTTTCTTT,CASSLVAGLNTEAFF
TRBJ2-7,.,.,TRBV13,TGTGCCAGCAGCTACCCCCCAGGGCCCGAGCAGTACTTC,CASSYPPGPEQYF
TRBJ2-1,TRBD1,.,TRBV10-3,TGTGCCATCAGTGAGTCGAGGGACAGGGCCGACAATGAGCAGTTCTTC,CAISESRDRADNEQFF
TRBJ2-5,.,once,TRBV4-2,TGTGCCAGCAGCCAAGCTGTCACAGATCAAGAGACCCAGTACTTC,CASSQAVTDQETQYF
TRBJ1-2,.,.,TRBV4-1,TGCGCCAGCAGCCAAGTTCGGGGGACCTATGGCTACACCTTC,CASSQVRGTYGYTF
TRBJ2-7,.,.,TRBV5-8,TGTGCCAGCAGCTTCGGGGGAATCCTTACTTACGAGCAGTACTTC,CASSFGGILTYEQYF
TRBJ2-7,.,.,TRBV11-2,TGTGCCAGCAGCTTAGGGGTCGGGGGCGAGCAGTACTTC,CASSLGVGGEQYF
TRBJ2-2,.,.,TRBV5-6,TGTGCCAGCAGCCCAGCAAGCGCGAACACCGGGGAGCTGTTTTTT,CASSPASANTGELFF
TRBJ2-5,TRBD1,.,TRBV28,TGTGCCAGCAGTTCTCGCCGGGACAGGGTCTTTCAAGAGACCCAGTACTTC,CASSSRRDRVFQETQYF
TRBJ2-5,.,.,TRBV5-6,TGTGCCAGCAGCTTTCCGGTCCAAGAGACCCAGTACTTC,CASSFPVQETQYF
TRBJ2-1,.,.,TRBV15,TGTGCCACCAGCCTGACAGCGACGAGCTCCTACAATGAGCAGTTCTTC,CATSLTATSSYNEQFF
TRBJ2-5,.,.,TRBV7-9,TGTGCCAGCAGCTCTGACAGGCAGGAGCAGTACTTC,CASSSDRQEQYF
TRBJ1-5,TRBD1,.,TRBV6-8,TGTGCCAGCAGTTACCTGGTACAGGGGAAGGGTGTAAGGAGCAATCAGCCCCAGCATTTT,CASSYLVQGKGVRSNQPQHF
TRBJ1-1,.,.,TRBV7-9,TGTGCCAGCCTTCTGGGGGGGGAGTTCCCGAACACTGAAGCTTTCTTT,CASLLGGEFPNTEAFF
TRBJ2-3,TRBD2,.,TRBV5-1,TGCGCCAGCAGCTTGGGGGTAGCGGGGGTTACAGATACGCAGTATTTT,CASSLGVAGVTDTQYF
TRBJ2-7,.,.,TRBV6-4,TGTGCCAGCAGTGACGGCAGGAACTCCTACGAGCAGTACTTC,CASSDGRNSYEQYF
TRBJ2-2,.,.,TRBV9,TGTGCCAGCAGCGTAGCTACCCCCGGGGAGCTGTTTTTT,CASSVATPGELFF
TRBJ1-2,.,.,TRBV10-3,TGTGCCAACCGGGGGGCCCGTGAGGGCTACACCTTC,CANRGAREGYTF
TRBJ1-5,.,.,TRBV6-1,TGTGCCAGCAGTGGAGGACACGTTTATAGCAATCAGCCCCAGCATTTT,CASSGGHVYSNQPQHF